This T cell receptor beta chain was identified in a study of blood T cell repertoires in COVID-19. Some clones are missing from TCRdb's copy, which holds only in-frame ones; the method was immunoSEQ multiplex PCR. The table includes about 190,000 clones, about nine tenths detected once. V was shortened by 5 bases and J by 6 bases, with 13 bases between the two germline ends. Germline V lookup: CDR1 PRHDT, CDR2 FYEKMQ (reference sequence). The CDR3 consists of 13 residues. The origin of this receptor is an older man with active or convalescent COVID-19. The chain has TRBV13 and TRBJ1-1; D not resolved. The sequenced material came from peripheral blood. The CDR3 sequence is CASSPTMISEAFF. The CDR3 nucleotides are TGTGCCAGCAGCCCAACAATGATCTCTGAAGCTTTCTTT.